This paragraph reports one T cell receptor (beta chain). Unique molecular identifiers were used in preparing the TCRbeta library. MiXCR was run by TCRdb on the PCR reads, yielding one entry per CDR3 protein. Here the sample spans 490,000 or so distinct CDR3 sequences, 9.5% to 15% being singletons. The length of the CDR3 is 15 residues. After removal of 5 bases from V and 7 bases from J, the junction contained 6 bases not matched to a gene. In germline, CDR1 is SEHNR, CDR2 FQNEAQ (reference sequence). These data belong to a study of T-cell reconstitution after alpha-beta-depleted transplantation in children.

The sequence came from a human donor who donated a stem cell graft to a child with combined immunodeficiency. The sequencing here drew on PBMCs from the stem cell graft donor, taken from the stem cell graft. This chain links TRBV7-9 with TRBJ1-6, with 9 bases matching TRBD1. CDR3 DNA: TGTGCCAGCAGCCCCGGGACAGGGTACAATTCACCCCTCCACTTT. Translation gives CASSPGTGYNSPLHF. The variable domain in full, completed from reference TRBV7-9 and TRBJ1-6, reads DTGVSQNPRHKITKRGQNVTFRCDPISEHNRLYWYRQTLGQGPEFLTYFQNEAQLEKSRLLSDRFSAERPKGSFSTLEIQRTEQGDSAMYLCASSPGTGYNSPLHFGNGTRLTVT.